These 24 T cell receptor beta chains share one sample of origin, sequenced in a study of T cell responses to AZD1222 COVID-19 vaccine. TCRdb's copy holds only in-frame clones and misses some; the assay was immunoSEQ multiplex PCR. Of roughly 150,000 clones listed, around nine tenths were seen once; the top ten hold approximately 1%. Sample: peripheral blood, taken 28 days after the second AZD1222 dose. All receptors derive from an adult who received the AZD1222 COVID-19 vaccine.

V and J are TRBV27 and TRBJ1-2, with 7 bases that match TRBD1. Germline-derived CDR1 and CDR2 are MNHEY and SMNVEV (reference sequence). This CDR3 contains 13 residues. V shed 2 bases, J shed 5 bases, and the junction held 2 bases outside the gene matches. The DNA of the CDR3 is TGTGCCAGCAGTTTACAGGGGGGGTATGGCTACACCTTC. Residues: CASSLQGGYGYTF.

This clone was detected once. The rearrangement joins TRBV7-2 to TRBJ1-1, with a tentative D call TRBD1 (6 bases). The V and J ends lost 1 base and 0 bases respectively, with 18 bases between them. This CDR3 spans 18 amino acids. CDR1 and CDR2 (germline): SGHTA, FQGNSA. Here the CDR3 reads CASSLEERVQGLNTEAFF. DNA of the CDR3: TGTGCCAGCAGCTTAGAGGAGCGGGTACAGGGATTGAACACTGAAGCTTTCTTT.

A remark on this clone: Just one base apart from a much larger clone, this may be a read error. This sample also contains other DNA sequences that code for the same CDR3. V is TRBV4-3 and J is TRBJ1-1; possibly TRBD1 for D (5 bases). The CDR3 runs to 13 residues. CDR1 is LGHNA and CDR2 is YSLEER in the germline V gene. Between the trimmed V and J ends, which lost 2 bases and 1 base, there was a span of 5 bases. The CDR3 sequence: CASSQTGNTEAFF. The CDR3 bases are TGCGCCAGCAGCCAAACAGGGAACACTGAAGCTTTCTTT.

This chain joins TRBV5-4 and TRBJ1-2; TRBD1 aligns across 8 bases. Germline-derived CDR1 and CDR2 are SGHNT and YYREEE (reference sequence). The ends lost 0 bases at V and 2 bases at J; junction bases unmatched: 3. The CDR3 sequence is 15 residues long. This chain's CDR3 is CASSLDPGGNYGYTF. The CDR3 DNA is TGTGCCAGCAGCTTGGACCCAGGGGGCAACTATGGCTACACCTTC.

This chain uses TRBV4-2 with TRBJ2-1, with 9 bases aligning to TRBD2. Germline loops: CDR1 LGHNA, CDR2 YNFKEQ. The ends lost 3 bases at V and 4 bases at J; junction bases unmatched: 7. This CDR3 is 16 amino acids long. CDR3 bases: TGTGCCAGCAGCCAGGAAGCGGGGGGCGTATACAATGAGCAGTTCTTC. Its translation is CASSQEAGGVYNEQFF.

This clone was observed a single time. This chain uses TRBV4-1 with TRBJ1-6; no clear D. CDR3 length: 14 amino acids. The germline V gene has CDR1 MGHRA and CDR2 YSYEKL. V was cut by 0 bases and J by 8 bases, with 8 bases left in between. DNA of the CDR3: TGCGCCAGCAGCCAAGAACATATCCATTCACCCCTCCACTTT. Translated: CASSQEHIHSPLHF.

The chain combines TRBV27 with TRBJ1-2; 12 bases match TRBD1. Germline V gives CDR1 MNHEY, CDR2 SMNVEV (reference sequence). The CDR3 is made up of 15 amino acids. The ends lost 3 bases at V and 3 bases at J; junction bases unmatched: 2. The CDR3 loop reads CASSFGTGGHYGYTF. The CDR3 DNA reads TGTGCCAGCAGTTTCGGGACAGGGGGCCACTATGGCTACACCTTC.

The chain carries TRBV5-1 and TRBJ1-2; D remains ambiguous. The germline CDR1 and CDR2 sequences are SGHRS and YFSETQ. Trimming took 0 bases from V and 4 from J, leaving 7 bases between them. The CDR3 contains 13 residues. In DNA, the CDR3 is TGCGCCAGCAGCTTGGAATTAAGCTATGGCTACACCTTC. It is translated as CASSLELSYGYTF.

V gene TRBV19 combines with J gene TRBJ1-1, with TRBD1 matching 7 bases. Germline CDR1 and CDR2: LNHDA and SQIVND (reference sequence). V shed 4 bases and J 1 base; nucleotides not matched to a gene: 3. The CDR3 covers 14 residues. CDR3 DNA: TGTGCCAGTAGTACACAGGGGTGGAACACTGAAGCTTTCTTT. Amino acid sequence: CASSTQGWNTEAFF. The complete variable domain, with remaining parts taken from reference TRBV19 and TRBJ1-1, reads DGGITQSPKYLFRKEGQNVTLSCEQNLNHDAMYWYRQDPGQGLRLIYYSQIVNDFQKGDIAEGYSVSREKKESFPLTVTSAQKNPTAFYLCASSTQGWNTEAFFGQGTRLTVV.

In DNA form, the CDR3 reads TGTGCCAGCAGCTTAGGATCCTGGCCCTACGAGCAGTACTTC. This translates into CASSLGSWPYEQYF. This chain uses TRBV13 with TRBJ2-7; no reliable D call. The V end lost 0 bases, the J end lost 2 bases, and 8 bases lay between the germline ends. The CDR3 has 14 residues. Germline CDR1 is PRHDT and CDR2 is FYEKMQ (reference sequence).

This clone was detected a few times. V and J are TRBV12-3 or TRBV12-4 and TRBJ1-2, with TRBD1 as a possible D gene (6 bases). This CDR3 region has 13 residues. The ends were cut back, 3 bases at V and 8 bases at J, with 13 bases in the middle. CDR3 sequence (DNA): TGTGCCAGCAGTTTGTGGGGGGCGAGAGGCTACACCTTC. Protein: CASSLWGARGYTF.

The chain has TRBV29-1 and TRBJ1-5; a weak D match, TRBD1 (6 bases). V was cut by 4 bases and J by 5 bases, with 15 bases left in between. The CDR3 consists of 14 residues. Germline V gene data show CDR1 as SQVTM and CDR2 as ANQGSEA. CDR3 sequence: CSVGQAGADQPQHF. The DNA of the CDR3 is TGCAGCGTTGGTCAGGCAGGGGCGGATCAGCCCCAGCATTTT.

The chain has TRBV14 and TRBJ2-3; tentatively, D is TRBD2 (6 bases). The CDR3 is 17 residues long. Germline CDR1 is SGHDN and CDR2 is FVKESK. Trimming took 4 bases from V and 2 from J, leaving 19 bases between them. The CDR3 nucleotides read TGTGCCAGCAGCCCCTTTAGCGGTTCTCTCTTCACAGATACGCAGTATTTT. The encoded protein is CASSPFSGSLFTDTQYF.

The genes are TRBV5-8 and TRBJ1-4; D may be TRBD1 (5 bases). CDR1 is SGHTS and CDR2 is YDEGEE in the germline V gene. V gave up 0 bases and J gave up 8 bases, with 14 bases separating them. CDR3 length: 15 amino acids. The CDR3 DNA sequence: TGTGCCAGCAGCTTGGCCCCGGGGGACGGGGAAAAACTGTTTTTT. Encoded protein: CASSLAPGDGEKLFF.

CDR3 nucleotides: TGTGCCAGTTGGACAGGGGCTAACTATGGCTACACCTTC. This encodes CASWTGANYGYTF. The rearrangement uses TRBV6-5 and TRBJ1-2; the match to TRBD1 covers 9 bases. Germline V gene data show CDR1 as MNHEY and CDR2 as SVGAGI. CDR3 length: 13 residues. V shed 9 bases, J shed 0 bases, and the junction held 2 bases outside the gene matches.

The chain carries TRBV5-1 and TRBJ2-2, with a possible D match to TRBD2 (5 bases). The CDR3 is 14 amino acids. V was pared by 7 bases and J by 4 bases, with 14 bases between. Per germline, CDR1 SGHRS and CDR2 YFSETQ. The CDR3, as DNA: TGCGCCAGCCTCGGGGTTGCGGGCACCGGGGAGCTGTTTTTT. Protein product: CASLGVAGTGELFF.

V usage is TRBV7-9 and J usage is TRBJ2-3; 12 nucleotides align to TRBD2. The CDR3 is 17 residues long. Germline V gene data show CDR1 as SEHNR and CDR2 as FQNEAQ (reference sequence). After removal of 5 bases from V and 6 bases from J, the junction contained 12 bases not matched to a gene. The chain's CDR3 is CASSPRSSGGAVDTQYF. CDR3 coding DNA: TGTGCCAGCAGCCCCCGATCTAGCGGGGGGGCAGTGGATACGCAGTATTTT. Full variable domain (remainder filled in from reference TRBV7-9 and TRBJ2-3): DTGVSQNPRHKITKRGQNVTFRCDPISEHNRLYWYRQTLGQGPEFLTYFQNEAQLEKSRLLSDRFSAERPKGSFSTLEIQRTEQGDSAMYLCASSPRSSGGAVDTQYFGPGTRLTVL.

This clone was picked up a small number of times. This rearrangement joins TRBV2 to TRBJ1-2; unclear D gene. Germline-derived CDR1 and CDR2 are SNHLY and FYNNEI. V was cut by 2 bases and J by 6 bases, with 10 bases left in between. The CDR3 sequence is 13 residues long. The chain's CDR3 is CASSEQVSDGYTF. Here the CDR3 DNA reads TGTGCCAGCAGTGAACAGGTTAGCGATGGCTACACCTTC. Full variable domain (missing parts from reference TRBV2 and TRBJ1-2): EPEVTQTPSHQVTQMGQEVILRCVPISNHLYFYWYRQILGQKVEFLVSFYNNEISEKSEIFDDQFSVERPDGSNFTLKIRSTKLEDSAMYFCASSEQVSDGYTFGSGTRLTVV.

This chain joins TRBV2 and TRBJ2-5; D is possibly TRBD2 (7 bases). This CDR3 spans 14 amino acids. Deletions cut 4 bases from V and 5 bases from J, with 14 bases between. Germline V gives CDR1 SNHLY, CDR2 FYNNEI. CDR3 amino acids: CASSGRGPGETQYF. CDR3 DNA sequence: TGTGCCAGCAGTGGGCGGGGGCCTGGGGAGACCCAGTACTTC. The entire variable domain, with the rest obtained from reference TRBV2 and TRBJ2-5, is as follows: EPEVTQTPSHQVTQMGQEVILRCVPISNHLYFYWYRQILGQKVEFLVSFYNNEISEKSEIFDDQFSVERPDGSNFTLKIRSTKLEDSAMYFCASSGRGPGETQYFGPGTRLLVL.

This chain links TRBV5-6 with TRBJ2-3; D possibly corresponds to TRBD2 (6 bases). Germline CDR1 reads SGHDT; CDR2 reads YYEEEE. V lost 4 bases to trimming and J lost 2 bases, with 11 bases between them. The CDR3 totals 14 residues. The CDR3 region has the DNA TGTGCCAGCAGCGGCGGGACTCCCACAGATACGCAGTATTTT. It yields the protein CASSGGTPTDTQYF.

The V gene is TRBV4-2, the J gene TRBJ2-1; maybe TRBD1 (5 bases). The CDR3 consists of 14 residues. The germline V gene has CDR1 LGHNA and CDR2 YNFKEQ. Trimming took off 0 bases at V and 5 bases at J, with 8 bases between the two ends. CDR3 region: CASSQETADNEQFF. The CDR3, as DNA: TGTGCCAGCAGCCAAGAGACAGCAGACAATGAGCAGTTCTTC.

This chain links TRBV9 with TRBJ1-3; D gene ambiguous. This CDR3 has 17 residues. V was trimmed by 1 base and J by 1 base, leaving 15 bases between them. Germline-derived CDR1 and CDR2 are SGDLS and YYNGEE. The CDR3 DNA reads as TGTGCCAGCAGCGTATGTACAGCCATCCCGTCTGGAAACACCATATATTTT. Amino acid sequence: CASSVCTAIPSGNTIYF.

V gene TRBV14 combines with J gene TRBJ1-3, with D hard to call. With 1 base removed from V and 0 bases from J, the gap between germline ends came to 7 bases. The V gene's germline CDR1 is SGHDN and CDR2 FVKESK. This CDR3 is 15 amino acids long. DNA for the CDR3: TGTGCCAGCAGCCAAGTTCGGAGCTCTGGAAACACCATATATTTT. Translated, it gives CASSQVRSSGNTIYF.

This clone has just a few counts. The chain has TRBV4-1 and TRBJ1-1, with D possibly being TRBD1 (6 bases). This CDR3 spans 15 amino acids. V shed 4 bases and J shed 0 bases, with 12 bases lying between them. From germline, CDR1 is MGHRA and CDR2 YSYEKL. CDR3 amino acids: CASSPSGGLNTEAFF. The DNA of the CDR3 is TGCGCCAGCAGCCCCTCGGGGGGCCTGAACACTGAAGCTTTCTTT.